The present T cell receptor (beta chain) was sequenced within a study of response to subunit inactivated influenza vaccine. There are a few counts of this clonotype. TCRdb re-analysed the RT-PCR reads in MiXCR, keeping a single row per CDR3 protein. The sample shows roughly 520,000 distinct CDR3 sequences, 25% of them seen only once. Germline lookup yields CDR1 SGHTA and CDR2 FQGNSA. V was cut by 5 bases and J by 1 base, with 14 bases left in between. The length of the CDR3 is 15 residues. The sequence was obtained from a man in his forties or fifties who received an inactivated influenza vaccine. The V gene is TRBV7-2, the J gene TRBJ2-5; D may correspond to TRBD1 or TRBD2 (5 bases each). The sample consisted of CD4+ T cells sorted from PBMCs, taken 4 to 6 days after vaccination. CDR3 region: CASSTSGGSQETQYF. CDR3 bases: TGTGCCAGCAGCACCAGTGGGGGAAGCCAAGAGACCCAGTACTTC.